This T cell receptor beta chain was found in a study of tumor-infiltrating lymphocytes in glioblastoma multiforme. Overall study results and limits: RNA-based TCR sequencing may distort clone frequencies, since cells carry unequal TCR transcript numbers. T cells were not sorted into functional subsets.

Three nested ARM-PCR rounds with V-beta and C-beta primers built TCRB libraries. TCRB-specific cDNA synthesis used 0.5 to 0.65 ug of total RNA. TCRdb analysed the multiplex PCR reads with MiXCR anew, one entry per CDR3 protein. The data hold about 10,000 distinct CDR3 sequences, with 66% observed a single time. This CDR3 spans 13 amino acids. Germline V gene data show CDR1 as SGHNT and CDR2 as YENEEA. Note on this clonotype: Antigen specificity is unknown. Relative to the germline gene, one junction end is altered; a read error may explain this.

The rearrangement joins TRBV11-3 to TRBJ2-1; D perhaps matches TRBD2 (7 bases). The sequenced sample was brain tumor tissue. The receptor comes from a male donor with glioblastoma. The CDR3 sequence: CASNSRGEGEQSF. The CDR3 coding sequence is TGTGCCAGCAACTCAAGGGGGGAGGGTGAGCAGTCCTTC.